This TCR beta chain was documented in a study of Ad26.COV2.S vaccination and SARS-CoV-2 variants. Study in general: Administration of Ad26.COV2.S was intramuscular, either once or twice 56 days apart. Study-level results: Total responses of T cells may have been underestimated by the analyses of TCR breadth and depth.

This clone was observed once. What it binds is not known. The method was immunoSEQ multiplex PCR; TCRdb's version includes in-frame clones alone and lacks a portion of them. Counted here are about 680,000 clones, around 90% occurring once; the ten biggest clones make up about 1.5%. Germline V gene lookup returns CDR1 GTSNPN and CDR2 SVGIG (reference sequence). CDR3 length: 12 residues. With 5 bases removed from V and 8 bases from J, the gap between germline ends came to 14 bases. Documented treatment: over 15 received Ad26.COV2.S at low or high dose, single or two shots; about 5 received placebo; per-sample allocation not given. Following the first vaccine or placebo injection, samples were taken on day 63.

The specimen was peripheral blood, collected in a trial of Ad26.COV2.S vaccine versus placebo. This TCR came from a person between 18 and 65 years old who received the Ad26.COV2.S COVID-19 vaccine or a placebo. V and J are TRBV30 and TRBJ2-3, with D tentatively TRBD2 (6 bases). The CDR3, as DNA: TGTGCCTGGGGGGACTCGCCGACTACGCAGTATTTT. Translation gives CAWGDSPTTQYF.